The 22 T cell receptor beta chains reported below all come from one sample, sequenced in a study of Graves' ophthalmopathy and Graves' hyperthyroidism. RNA served as the template for amplifying TCR beta CDR3 regions. HTBI primers served in a first-round RT-PCR, which a second-round multiplex PCR followed. One entry per CDR3 protein results from TCRdb running MiXCR on the multiplex PCR reads. The sample holds 300,000 to 400,000 distinct CDR3 sequences, about 17% seen once. The sequencing sample was made of peripheral blood. The source of these receptors is an adult man with Graves' ophthalmopathy.

This clonotype has ten or more counts. The chain is built from TRBV24-1 and TRBJ1-2, with D possibly matching TRBD1 (6 bases). CDR1 is KGHDR and CDR2 is SFDVKD in the germline V gene. Trimming pared 6 bases from V and 3 bases from J, leaving 10 bases between. CDR3 length: 13 amino acids. The CDR3 loop reads CATSPGTHYGYTF. The CDR3, as DNA: TGTGCCACCAGTCCCGGGACACACTATGGCTACACCTTC.

This clonotype has ten or more counts. The V gene is TRBV5-1, the J gene TRBJ2-2, with no clear D. The CDR3 loop spans 12 amino acids. Deletions cut 0 bases from V and 7 bases from J, with 4 bases between. In germline, CDR1 is SGHRS, CDR2 YFSETQ. CDR3 sequence: CASSLVLGELFF. As DNA, the CDR3 is TGCGCCAGCAGCTTGGTCCTCGGGGAGCTGTTTTTT.

The chain uses TRBV30 and TRBJ1-2; D gene unclear. V shed 0 bases and J shed 8 bases, with 10 bases lying between them. CDR3 size: 12 residues. Germline values: CDR1 GTSNPN, CDR2 SVGIG (reference sequence). The CDR3 DNA follows: TGTGCCTGGAGTGTCAGTATAGGCGGCTACACCTTC. Encoded protein: CAWSVSIGGYTF.

A remark on this clonotype: This may stem from a read error, because a much larger clone lies one nucleotide away. V gene TRBV9 combines with J gene TRBJ2-4; D perhaps matches TRBD2 (5 bases). The CDR3 is 20 amino acids. Looked up from germline, CDR1 is SGDLS and CDR2 is YYNGEE. The CDR3 bases are TGTGCCAGCAGCGAGACTAACGGCCCTCTCCCCGAGCTAGCCGAAAACATTCAGTACTTC. This encodes CASSETNGPLPELAENIQYF.

This clonotype was recorded at least ten times. This sequence joins TRBV30 and TRBJ2-5; 7 nucleotides align to TRBD1. The CDR3 runs 13 residues. The V gene's germline CDR1 is GTSNPN and CDR2 SVGIG (reference sequence). V shed 1 base and J 6 bases; nucleotides not matched to a gene: 5. CDR3 residues: CAWSGQGIQTQYF. CDR3 nucleotides: TGTGCCTGGAGTGGACAGGGTATTCAGACCCAGTACTTC.

V usage is TRBV12-3 or TRBV12-4 and J usage is TRBJ2-7; unclear D gene. V was shortened by 3 bases and J by 4 bases, with 10 bases between the two germline ends. This CDR3 is built from 13 residues. Here the CDR3 DNA reads TGTGCCAGCAGTTTTGCTAGAAGGTACGAGCAGTACTTC. This encodes CASSFARRYEQYF.

This clonotype showed up many times. J is TRBJ2-5 and V is TRBV7-3, with D possibly TRBD2 on 5 matching bases. The germline V gene encodes CDR1 SGHTA and CDR2 FQGTGA. V lost 0 bases and J lost 0, with 17 bases in between. CDR3 length: 18 amino acids. The CDR3 loop is CASSLTPIGSGYQETQYF. The CDR3 DNA reads TGTGCCAGCAGCTTAACCCCGATTGGGAGCGGTTACCAAGAGACCCAGTACTTC.

As DNA, the CDR3 is TGTGCCTGGAGTAGGGGGCCCGGGGAGCTGTTTTTT. Translating it yields CAWSRGPGELFF. The chain is built from TRBV30 and TRBJ2-2; 7 bases line up with TRBD1. The ends lost 2 bases at V and 6 bases at J; junction bases unmatched: 0. The V gene's germline CDR1 is GTSNPN and CDR2 SVGIG (reference sequence). The length of the CDR3 is 12 residues.

V usage is TRBV3-1 and J usage is TRBJ1-6, with D possibly being TRBD1 (5 bases). Germline V CDR1 and CDR2: LGHDT, YNNKEL (reference sequence). V was clipped by 3 bases and J by 7 bases, with 10 bases between them. CDR3 length equals 14 residues. The DNA for the CDR3 is TGTGCCAGCAGCCATGGGACGGTCAATTCACCCCTCCACTTT. Protein product: CASSHGTVNSPLHF.

This clonotype was seen many times. This chain uses TRBV13 with TRBJ1-1, with 7 bases identical to TRBD1. J gave up 4 bases and V 5 bases, and 10 bases lay outside the gene matches. The CDR3 consists of 15 residues. Germline lookup yields CDR1 PRHDT and CDR2 FYEKMQ (reference sequence). CDR3 residues: CASSAITGVGTEAFF. The CDR3 region has the DNA TGTGCCAGCAGCGCCATTACAGGGGTTGGCACTGAAGCTTTCTTT.

J is TRBJ1-5 and V is TRBV28; a weak D match, TRBD1 (5 bases). The V end lost 10 bases, the J end lost 0 bases, and 13 bases lay between the germline ends. In germline, CDR1 is MDHEN, CDR2 SYDVKM. This CDR3 is built from 14 residues. CDR3 coding DNA: TGTGCCACTACGGGGCCCTATAGCAATCAGCCCCAGCATTTT. This sequence encodes CATTGPYSNQPQHF.

This clonotype appeared many times. CDR3 bases: TGTGCCTGGAGTTCCCCAAGAGAGACCCAGTACTTC. Its protein product is CAWSSPRETQYF. The chain recombines TRBV30 with TRBJ2-5; D not resolved. The CDR3 totals 12 residues. Germline CDR1 reads GTSNPN; CDR2 reads SVGIG (reference sequence). With 2 bases removed from V and 4 bases from J, the gap between germline ends came to 8 bases.

This clonotype was recorded many times. V gene TRBV6-7 combines with J gene TRBJ2-7; 9 bases fit TRBD1. TRBV6-7 is classed as an ORF, of uncertain function. The length of the CDR3 is 13 residues. The V gene end was trimmed by 0 bases and the J gene end by 6 bases; junction bases not matched to a gene: 0. In DNA form, the CDR3 reads TGTGCCAGCAGTTACTCGACAGGGGGCGAGCAGTACTTC. Translated: CASSYSTGGEQYF.

CDR3 in DNA: TGTGCCTCGCAGGACAGCTCCTATAATTCACCCCTCCACTTT. Translated, it gives CASQDSSYNSPLHF. The gene calls are TRBV12-3 or TRBV12-4 and TRBJ1-6, with a possible D match to TRBD1 (6 bases). The CDR3 totals 14 residues. The V and J ends lost 11 bases and 0 bases respectively, with 11 bases between them.

This clonotype appeared many times. The gene calls are TRBV30 and TRBJ1-6; D remains ambiguous. This CDR3 is 16 amino acids long. Deletions cut 3 bases from V and 0 bases from J, with 12 bases between. Germline V gene data show CDR1 as GTSNPN and CDR2 as SVGIG (reference sequence). Written as DNA, the CDR3 is TGTGCCTGGAGAGGCCTCCGGAGCTCCTATAATTCACCCCTCCACTTT. Its protein product is CAWRGLRSSYNSPLHF. The whole variable domain, filled in from reference TRBV30 and TRBJ1-6, reads SQTIHQWPATLVQPVGSPLSLECTVEGTSNPNLYWYRQAAGRGLQLLFYSVGIGQISSEVPQNLSASRPQDRQFILSSKKLLLSDSGFYLCAWRGLRSSYNSPLHFGNGTRLTVT.

This clonotype came up many times. The chain carries TRBV25-1 and TRBJ1-2; 7 nucleotides agree with TRBD1. This CDR3 comprises 13 residues. Per germline, CDR1 MGHDK and CDR2 SYGVNS. Trimming cost V 5 bases and J 8 bases; bases outside gene matches: 8. CDR3 DNA: TGTGCCAGCAGTCAAGACAGGGTCGACGGCTACACCTTC. It yields the protein CASSQDRVDGYTF.

The V and J genes are TRBV6-2 or TRBV6-3 and TRBJ1-1; 8 nucleotides agree with TRBD1. The J segment lost 1 base and the V segment lost 5 bases, leaving 6 bases of the junction unmatched. The CDR3 length is 15 residues. Germline-derived CDR1 and CDR2 are MNHEY and SVGEGT. The CDR3 DNA reads TGTGCCAGCAGTCATTGGACAGGGAGGAACACTGAAGCTTTCTTT. Its translation is CASSHWTGRNTEAFF.

The table lists this clonotype with many counts. The rearrangement links TRBV9 to TRBJ2-2; tentative D call: TRBD1 (5 bases). CDR1 and CDR2 from the germline V gene are SGDLS and YYNGEE. The ends were cut back, 0 bases at V and 3 bases at J, with 6 bases in the middle. The CDR3 contains 14 residues. The CDR3 spells CASSVEGDTGELFF. DNA of the CDR3: TGTGCCAGCAGCGTAGAAGGGGACACCGGGGAGCTGTTTTTT.

This clonotype has a count of ten or more. This chain uses TRBV6-5 with TRBJ1-1; D perhaps matches TRBD1 (5 bases). The CDR3 sequence is 15 residues long. V lost 0 bases and J 6 bases, leaving 14 bases between the germline ends. Germline V gives CDR1 MNHEY, CDR2 SVGAGI. CDR3 region: CASSYSVGGEAEAFF. The CDR3 DNA sequence: TGTGCCAGCAGTTACTCCGTCGGGGGGGAGGCTGAAGCTTTCTTT.

The rearrangement uses TRBV5-1 and TRBJ1-2; 7 nucleotides match TRBD1. The J segment lost 8 bases and the V segment lost 2 bases, leaving 6 bases of the junction unmatched. The CDR3 extends over 13 amino acids. The germline V gene has CDR1 SGHRS and CDR2 YFSETQ. The CDR3 region has the DNA TGCGCCAGCAGCTTAACAGGGGAAGGGGGCTACACCTTC. This translates into CASSLTGEGGYTF.

The rearrangement uses TRBV9 and TRBJ2-5, with D possibly being TRBD2 (6 bases). CDR1 and CDR2 from the germline V gene are SGDLS and YYNGEE. This CDR3 region has 11 residues. Trimming left V 5 bases short and J 13 bases short, with 15 bases between. CDR3 sequence (DNA): TGTGCCAGCAGTCGTGGGACTTTCGGGTACTTC. Translating it yields CASSRGTFGYF.

This clonotype was observed many times. The V and J genes are TRBV7-2 and TRBJ2-7; D assignment may be TRBD1 or TRBD2 (5 bases each). This CDR3 comprises 16 residues. Germline loops: CDR1 SGHTA, CDR2 FQGNSA. The V end lost 1 base, the J end lost 3 bases, and 16 bases lay between the germline ends. CDR3 bases: TGTGCCAGCAGCTTAGTGCGTGGGACCTCTTACTACGAGCAGTACTTC. It encodes CASSLVRGTSYYEQYF.